This entry is about one T cell receptor (beta chain). What antigen it recognizes has not been identified. Base qualities are missing; no much larger clone stands one base away. The CDR3 holds 13 amino acids from the cysteine to the phenylalanine. Only the CDR3 DNA stays, 39 bases, in frame from base 1. CDR1 and CDR2, per the germline V gene (reference sequence), are MNHEY and SMNVEV. Cut back by 5 bases and 0 bases, the V and J ends lie 8 bases apart. The sample belongs to a study of T cell responses to AZD1222 COVID-19 vaccine (dated by TCRdb to the early 2020s). Study-level background: A total of about 230 trial participants underwent TCR sequencing, of whom some 210 received two doses of AZD1222 and some 26 received two doses of the MenACWY control vaccine. Trial participants were enrolled by age into subgroups of 18-55, 56-69 and 70-plus years, and roughly 160, 29 and 62 TCR-sequenced participants, respectively, were included in these subgroups.

Reading the label with the study, this specimen's time point is: about 28 days (+/-7) after the second vaccine dose. AZD1222 recipients with second doses at about 4 weeks or about 12 weeks were pooled, because spike-specific TCR depth and breadth did not differ between schedules. The vaccinee samples were drawn from two UK trials, COV001 and COV002, one of which was a single-blind randomized controlled phase 2/3 trial testing AZD1222 (ChAdOx1 nCoV-19) in healthy adults. For TCRbeta chain sequencing, PBMC samples from trial participants were taken at day 0 and at day 28 after the second dose. Overall study outcomes, separate from this receptor: Most participants were white British and females outnumbered males, and the authors suggested that clonal diversity may have been underestimated. In the small 56-69-year group, the increase in depth fell short of significance, most likely because of low power. Because no day 14 peak-response samples were available, repertoires were characterized only after the peak T cell response. Epitopes outside the regions mutated in the B.1.351 and B.1.1.7 variants were reportedly recognized by nearly half of the unique spike-specific TCRs. Only five to seven AZD1222 recipients were SARS-CoV-2 seropositive at baseline, limiting conclusions about previously exposed vaccinees. The vaccine-associated CD4 TCRs covered the entire spike protein, and the dominant responses fell in regions 160-218 and 743-854. After two AZD1222 doses, both the breadth and the depth of spike-specific TCRs were significantly higher than at day 0 and than in MenACWY recipients.

The CDR3 regions of human TCRbeta chains were analyzed by immunosequencing. The study's own analysis went as follows. Repertoire TCRs were checked for matches against a reference library of SARS-CoV-2-specific TCRs that had been generated using the MIRA antigen-specificity platform. Breadth meant the fraction of unique TCRs that were SARS-CoV-2-associated, whereas depth meant the fraction of total T cells that were SARS-CoV-2-associated. Using the MIRA data, each spike-specific TCR was assigned both to the spike region to which the TCR was reactive and to a CD4 or CD8 class. Log10-transformed breadth and depth values were compared by one-way ANOVA with Sidak's multiple comparisons tests. TCRdb took over this immuneACCESS table, retaining in-frame rearrangements with V and J assigned. Such tables are incomplete; in checked studies, under half of the missing clones stem from an unresolved V gene, and the remainder is unexplained. V, J and clone size reflect that table, while D and trimming were determined from the DNA. Recorded for this sample are 100,000 to 120,000 clones; about 87% of them occurred a single time. The ten top clones hold roughly 15% of the sample.

The chain was built from TRBV27 and TRBJ2-7, with the identity of the D gene unclear. This specimen consisted of peripheral blood, obtained 28 days after the second AZD1222 dose. The TCR originated in an adult who received the AZD1222 COVID-19 vaccine. For the CDR3, the sequence is CASSRSYSYEQYF. The nucleotide sequence is given as TGTGCCAGCAGTAGATCATACTCCTACGAGCAGTACTTC.